The 26 T cell receptor beta chains reported below all come from one sample, sequenced in a study of blood T cell repertoires in COVID-19. TCRdb keeps only in-frame clones here, not all; method: immunoSEQ multiplex PCR. The table lists approximately 260,000 clones, 85% to 90% of them singletons, with approximately 4.6% in the top ten. The specimen was peripheral blood. Receptor source: a woman between 35 and 50 years old who had recovered from COVID-19.

The CDR3 region has the DNA TGTGCCAGCAAAGGCAGGCTATACAATGAGCAGTTCTTC. Translated: CASKGRLYNEQFF. The chain recombines TRBV27 with TRBJ2-1; D is undetermined. The CDR3 is made up of 13 amino acids. V shed 7 bases and J shed 4 bases, with 11 bases lying between them. Germline V gives CDR1 MNHEY, CDR2 SMNVEV (reference sequence).

The J gene is TRBJ1-1, the V gene TRBV2, with 7 bases lining up with TRBD1. The CDR3 covers 16 residues. Germline V gene data show CDR1 as SNHLY and CDR2 as FYNNEI. The V segment lost 5 bases and the J segment 3 bases; nucleotides outside the gene matches: 12. The chain's CDR3 is CASSPKVTGSHTEAFF. CDR3 in DNA: TGTGCCAGCAGTCCAAAAGTGACAGGGAGTCACACTGAAGCTTTCTTT.

The V call is TRBV6-5, the J call TRBJ2-6; D ambiguous. Germline values: CDR1 MNHEY, CDR2 SVGAGI. The CDR3 length is 13 residues. V lost 10 bases, J lost 0 bases, and 7 bases lay in between. CDR3 nucleotides: TGTGCCATCGCGATCTCTGGGGCCAACGTCCTGACTTTC. It is translated as CAIAISGANVLTF.

V is TRBV19 and J is TRBJ2-3, with TRBD2 as a possible D gene (6 bases). The V and J ends lost 6 bases and 5 bases respectively, with 15 bases between them. The CDR3 loop spans 14 amino acids. Germline values: CDR1 LNHDA, CDR2 SQIVND (reference sequence). The chain's CDR3 is CASRGWRGLDTQYF. For the CDR3, the DNA is TGTGCCAGTAGAGGGTGGAGGGGACTAGATACGCAGTATTTT.

The chain links TRBV15 to TRBJ1-5; no reliable D call. The CDR3 contains 15 residues. Trimming shortened V by 0 bases and J by 7 bases, and 13 bases separated the two germline ends. CDR1 and CDR2 (germline): LNHNV, YYDKDF (reference sequence). CDR3 protein: CATSRDEGLTQPQHF. In nucleotides, the CDR3 is TGTGCCACCAGCAGAGATGAGGGCCTTACACAGCCCCAGCATTTT.

V usage is TRBV3-1 (or the pseudogene TRBV3-2) and J usage is TRBJ2-1, with TRBD2 matching 13 bases. J gave up 9 bases and V 4 bases, and 6 bases lay outside the gene matches. The V gene's germline CDR1 is LGHDT and CDR2 YNNKEL (reference sequence). CDR3 length: 15 amino acids. The CDR3 nucleotides read TGTGCCAGCAGCCTAACTAGCGGGAGGGCCGTTGAGCAGTTCTTC. This codes for CASSLTSGRAVEQFF.

This chain uses TRBV20-1 with TRBJ1-2; D remains unclear. The CDR3 sequence is 14 residues long. Trimming took 3 bases from V and 8 from J, leaving 19 bases between them. Germline assignment: CDR1 DFQATT and CDR2 SNEGSKA (reference sequence). CDR3 bases: TGCAGTGCTAGTGGTAGGTCCGGAGCCCACGGCTACACCTTC. This sequence encodes CSASGRSGAHGYTF.

The sample holds a few counts of this clone. The rearrangement uses TRBV7-9 and TRBJ1-1; D is ambiguous. The germline CDR1 and CDR2 sequences are SEHNR and FQNEAQ (reference sequence). The CDR3 length is 17 residues. V was pared by 1 base and J by 0 bases, with 15 bases between. The CDR3 spells CASSLVVGRGMNTEAFF. Here the CDR3 DNA reads TGTGCCAGCAGCTTAGTGGTGGGCCGGGGAATGAACACTGAAGCTTTCTTT.

V gene TRBV7-9 combines with J gene TRBJ1-5; 11 bases align to TRBD1. From germline, CDR1 is SEHNR and CDR2 FQNEAQ (reference sequence). After removal of 5 bases from V and 2 bases from J, the junction contained 8 bases not matched to a gene. The CDR3 is 17 amino acids. The CDR3: CASSRGQGAGGNQPQHF. The CDR3 DNA follows: TGTGCCAGCAGCCGAGGACAGGGGGCAGGGGGCAATCAGCCCCAGCATTTT. The full variable domain, with the rest looked up from reference TRBV7-9 and TRBJ1-5, is DTGVSQNPRHKITKRGQNVTFRCDPISEHNRLYWYRQTLGQGPEFLTYFQNEAQLEKSRLLSDRFSAERPKGSFSTLEIQRTEQGDSAMYLCASSRGQGAGGNQPQHFGDGTRLSIL.

The gene calls are TRBV7-2 and TRBJ1-4; 8 bases are shared with TRBD1. V lost 3 bases and J lost 6; bases outside the gene matches: 9. Germline assignment: CDR1 SGHTA and CDR2 FQGNSA. The CDR3 sequence is 16 residues long. The CDR3 region has the DNA TGTGCCAGCAGCTTCGCAACCGGGACAGGCTATGAAAAACTGTTTTTT. It yields the protein CASSFATGTGYEKLFF.

In its sample, this clone was seen a few times. The J gene is TRBJ2-7, the V gene TRBV11-2, with 7 positions matching TRBD1. The junction had 11 bases not matched to a gene; V was cut back by 0 bases and J by 0 bases. Germline V gene data show CDR1 as SGHAT and CDR2 as FQNNGV. The CDR3 consists of 18 residues. The CDR3 spells CASSLDRPRQGLSYEQYF. The CDR3 DNA reads TGTGCCAGCAGCTTAGATAGGCCGCGACAGGGCCTCTCCTACGAGCAGTACTTC. Filled out from reference TRBV11-2 and TRBJ2-7, the complete variable domain reads EAGVAQSPRYKIIEKRQSVAFWCNPISGHATLYWYQQILGQGPKLLIQFQNNGVVDDSQLPKDRFSAERLKGVDSTLKIQPAKLEDSAVYLCASSLDRPRQGLSYEQYFGPGTRLTVT.

CDR3 sequence: CASSLRGGDEQYF. The CDR3, as DNA: TGTGCCAGCAGTTTGAGGGGGGGGGACGAGCAGTACTTC. The V and J genes are TRBV12-3 or TRBV12-4 and TRBJ2-7; D possibly corresponds to TRBD2 (7 bases). The V and J ends lost 3 bases and 5 bases respectively, with 11 bases between them. The CDR3 runs 13 residues.

This chain connects TRBV14 to TRBJ1-2, with TRBD1 matching 7 bases. The CDR3 loop spans 12 amino acids. V lost 4 bases to trimming and J lost 7 bases; unmatched junction nucleotides: 3. CDR1 is SGHDN, CDR2 FVKESK, per germline. As DNA, the CDR3 is TGTGCCAGCAGCCCGAACAGGGGTGGCTACACCTTC. This translates into CASSPNRGGYTF.

The chain recombines TRBV13 with TRBJ2-7; the match to TRBD1 covers 10 bases. The CDR3 consists of 15 residues. CDR1 and CDR2 from the germline V gene are PRHDT and FYEKMQ (reference sequence). The junction had 14 bases not matched to a gene; V was cut back by 8 bases and J by 7 bases. For the CDR3, the DNA is TGTGCCAGCTCCATCACCGGGACAGGGGATCGGGAGCAGTACTTC. Encoded protein: CASSITGTGDREQYF. The variable domain in full, completed from reference TRBV13 and TRBJ2-7, reads AAGVIQSPRHLIKEKRETATLKCYPIPRHDTVYWYQQGPGQDPQFLISFYEKMQSDKGSIPDRFSAQQFSDYHSELNMSSLELGDSALYFCASSITGTGDREQYFGPGTRLTVT.

The gene calls are TRBV19 and TRBJ2-1, with TRBD2 matching over 12 bases. V shed 7 bases and J 1 base; nucleotides not matched to a gene: 2. The CDR3 extends over 15 amino acids. CDR1 is LNHDA, CDR2 SQIVND, per germline (reference sequence). CDR3 sequence reads: CASNLAGGSYNEQFF. CDR3 coding DNA: TGTGCCAGTAATCTAGCGGGGGGGTCCTACAATGAGCAGTTCTTC.

This clone was recorded only once. The chain links TRBV2 to TRBJ2-5; weak D call: TRBD2 (5 bases). Germline V lookup: CDR1 SNHLY, CDR2 FYNNEI. With 6 bases removed from V and 5 bases from J, the gap between germline ends came to 16 bases. The CDR3 has 14 amino acids. The CDR3 is CASRGPGGLETQYF. CDR3 coding DNA: TGTGCCAGCAGAGGACCAGGAGGATTGGAGACCCAGTACTTC.

This clone occurred once. The V and J genes are TRBV6-5 and TRBJ1-2, with 8 bases fitting TRBD1. Trimming removed 6 bases from V and 7 bases from J; junction bases left unmatched: 13. Germline CDR1 reads MNHEY; CDR2 reads SVGAGI. The CDR3 extends over 15 amino acids. CDR3 residues: CASRPSIDRGGGYTF. In DNA form, the CDR3 reads TGTGCCAGCAGACCCTCTATCGACAGGGGAGGTGGCTACACCTTC.

V is TRBV18 and J is TRBJ2-5, with D hard to call. This CDR3 has 15 amino acids. Trimming shortened V by 6 bases and J by 2 bases, and 16 bases separated the two germline ends. The germline V gene encodes CDR1 KGHSH and CDR2 LQKENI. CDR3 region: CASSPFLSRQETQYF. In nucleotides, the CDR3 is TGTGCCAGCTCTCCCTTTTTGAGCAGGCAAGAGACCCAGTACTTC.

The V call is TRBV4-1, the J call TRBJ2-1, with 7 bases that match TRBD1. The CDR3 is made up of 14 amino acids. The trim removed 4 bases at V and 7 bases at J, leaving 7 bases unmatched. CDR1 and CDR2 (germline): MGHRA, YSYEKL. For the CDR3, the DNA is TGCGCCAGCAGCCGCCCGGGACAGTCTAATGAGCAGTTCTTC. This codes for CASSRPGQSNEQFF.

This chain joins TRBV12-3 or TRBV12-4 and TRBJ2-5; TRBD2 is a possible D gene (6 bases). The CDR3 is 13 amino acids. V was clipped by 6 bases and J by 4 bases, with 12 bases between them. CDR3 coding DNA: TGTGCCAGCAGCCGAGTCGGGGGAGAGACCCAGTACTTC. The encoded protein is CASSRVGGETQYF.

The V call is TRBV19, the J call TRBJ1-2, with 7 bases that match TRBD1. With V trimmed by 1 base and J by 4 bases, 6 bases remained unmatched. The CDR3 has 15 residues. In germline, CDR1 is LNHDA, CDR2 SQIVND (reference sequence). CDR3 protein: CASSIGTGPGYGYTF. The CDR3 DNA reads TGTGCCAGTAGTATAGGGACAGGTCCTGGCTATGGCTACACCTTC.

The V gene is TRBV4-1, the J gene TRBJ2-2; D is possibly TRBD1 (6 bases). The CDR3 spans 14 residues. Trimming cost V 2 bases and J 7 bases, with 11 bases left between them. Germline V gene data show CDR1 as MGHRA and CDR2 as YSYEKL. The CDR3 protein is CASSQPQGNGELFF. The CDR3 nucleotides are TGCGCCAGCAGCCAACCACAGGGAAACGGGGAGCTGTTTTTT.

This clone was seen only once. The CDR3 DNA is TGTGCCAGCGGGGACACCTACGAGCAGTACGTC. Protein: CASGDTYEQYV. The chain recombines TRBV6-5 with TRBJ2-7, with D tentatively TRBD1 (6 bases). CDR1 is MNHEY, CDR2 SVGAGI, per germline. The length of the CDR3 is 11 residues. Trimming shortened V by 8 bases and J by 2 bases, and 7 bases separated the two germline ends.

This rearrangement joins TRBV30 to TRBJ1-1; D is undetermined. This CDR3 comprises 13 residues. Trimming took off 0 bases at V and 0 bases at J, with 5 bases between the two ends. Germline V gene lookup returns CDR1 GTSNPN and CDR2 SVGIG (reference sequence). The CDR3 nucleotides read TGTGCCTGGAGTGTTTATCTGAACACTGAAGCTTTCTTT. As protein: CAWSVYLNTEAFF.

This CDR3 reads CASSQTGTGTDTQYF. DNA for the CDR3: TGTGCCAGCAGCCAAACGGGGACAGGCACAGATACGCAGTATTTT. The chain combines TRBV3-1 (or the pseudogene TRBV3-2) with TRBJ2-3, with 7 bases matching TRBD1. The V and J ends lost 2 bases and 1 base, in that order; junction bases with no gene match: 3. The CDR3 has 15 amino acids. Germline V CDR1 and CDR2: LGHDT, YNNKEL (reference sequence).

The chain combines TRBV6-5 with TRBJ2-7, with a possible D match to TRBD2 (5 bases). The CDR3 has 11 amino acids. Germline CDR1 MNHEY, CDR2 SVGAGI. The V end was cut by 8 bases, the J end by 4 bases, with 9 bases between. The CDR3 coding sequence is TGTGCCAGCCTCCGGGGTTACGAGCAGTACGTC. Translation: CASLRGYEQYV.